What follows are 31 T cell receptor beta chains derived from one specimen sequenced in a study of patients and donors after allogeneic stem cell transplantation. TCRdb independently ran MiXCR on the RT-PCR reads; one entry per CDR3 protein. The profile shows fewer than 60,000 distinct CDR3 sequences, 13% of them singletons. The sample was blood, either unsorted or a sorted T cell fraction (not recorded which). These receptor sequences come from a human donor who was either an allogeneic HSCT recipient or a stem cell or donor lymphocyte infusion donor (not recorded which). It is not recorded whose cells these are; they may come from a transplant donor.

This clonotype was found a few times. The genes are TRBV12-3 or TRBV12-4 and TRBJ2-1; D may be TRBD2 (6 bases). V was shortened by 3 bases and J by 7 bases, with 13 bases between the two germline ends. This CDR3 spans 14 amino acids. In DNA, the CDR3 is TGTGCCAGCAGTTTCGCCGGGGGTGGGAATGAGCAGTTCTTC. Its translation: CASSFAGGGNEQFF.

The sample holds a few counts of this clonotype. V and J are TRBV5-6 and TRBJ2-1; D gene uncertain. V was shortened by 0 bases and J by 0 bases, with 4 bases between the two germline ends. CDR3 length equals 14 residues. Germline V gene sequence: CDR1 SGHDT, CDR2 YYEEEE. CDR3 residues: CASSLVNSYNEQFF. As DNA, the CDR3 is TGTGCCAGCAGCTTGGTTAACTCCTACAATGAGCAGTTCTTC. Combining the CDR3 with reference TRBV5-6 and TRBJ2-1 gives the whole variable domain DAGVTQSPTHLIKTRGQQVTLRCSPKSGHDTVSWYQQALGQGPQFIFQYYEEEERQRGNFPDRFSGHQFPNYSSELNVNALLLGDSALYLCASSLVNSYNEQFFGPGTRLTVL.

There are a few counts of this clonotype. This rearrangement joins TRBV11-2 to TRBJ2-5, with TRBD2 matching over 12 bases. Germline V gives CDR1 SGHAT, CDR2 FQNNGV. J gave up 2 bases and V 1 base, and 5 bases lay outside the gene matches. The CDR3 spans 17 residues. The CDR3 DNA reads as TGTGCCAGCAGCTTAGGACTAGCGGGAGTGGTTCAAGAGACCCAGTACTTC. This sequence encodes CASSLGLAGVVQETQYF. The full variable domain, its missing parts supplied by reference TRBV11-2 and TRBJ2-5, is EAGVAQSPRYKIIEKRQSVAFWCNPISGHATLYWYQQILGQGPKLLIQFQNNGVVDDSQLPKDRFSAERLKGVDSTLKIQPAKLEDSAVYLCASSLGLAGVVQETQYFGPGTRLLVL.

This clonotype was seen repeatedly, ten times or more. The V gene is TRBV7-2, the J gene TRBJ1-2; tentatively, D is TRBD1 (5 bases). V gave up 1 base and J gave up 6 bases, with 21 bases separating them. The germline V gene encodes CDR1 SGHTA and CDR2 FQGNSA. The CDR3 is 17 residues long. The CDR3 here is CASSLGAGGTIWDGYTF. The CDR3, as DNA: TGTGCCAGCAGCTTAGGGGCCGGAGGGACCATATGGGATGGCTACACCTTC.

This clonotype showed up many times. The chain recombines TRBV27 with TRBJ1-2; 12 bases map to TRBD1. CDR3 size: 17 residues. Germline trimming cut 2 bases from V and 8 bases from J; bases unmatched to any gene: 12. Germline loops: CDR1 MNHEY, CDR2 SMNVEV (reference sequence). CDR3 amino acids: CASSLTPGTGGLEGYTF. For the CDR3, the DNA is TGTGCCAGCAGTTTAACTCCCGGGACAGGGGGCTTGGAGGGCTACACCTTC.

This clonotype was seen many times. V usage is TRBV20-1 and J usage is TRBJ1-5; D is unresolved. The CDR3 has 12 residues. Trimming removed 5 bases at V and 2 bases at J, with 7 bases between. In germline, CDR1 is DFQATT, CDR2 SNEGSKA (reference sequence). CDR3 DNA sequence: TGCAGTGCTGAAAGAGGCAATCAGCCCCAGCATTTT. This gives the protein CSAERGNQPQHF.

The CDR3 region is CASSRGQRNEQFF. DNA of the CDR3: TGTGCCAGCAGCAGGGGTCAGCGGAATGAGCAGTTCTTC. The V and J genes are TRBV21-1 and TRBJ2-1; the table assigns TRBD2, which was not confirmed against the DNA. TRBV21-1 is given as a pseudogene. This CDR3 is built from 13 residues.

This clonotype was observed a single time. The chain couples TRBV2 to TRBJ2-1, with TRBD2 matching over 7 bases. Germline values: CDR1 SNHLY, CDR2 FYNNEI. V gave up 11 bases and J gave up 1 base; unmatched junction bases: 8. CDR3 size: 14 residues. CDR3 DNA sequence: TGTGCCCGGGAACGGGGGGTTTCCTACAATGAGCAGTTCTTC. Translated, it gives CARERGVSYNEQFF.

This clonotype has a count of ten or more. In DNA, the CDR3 is TGCAGCGTGGGGGGCTACAATGAGCAGTTCTTC. It encodes CSVGGYNEQFF. The chain has TRBV29-1 and TRBJ2-1; tentatively, D is TRBD2 (6 bases). This CDR3 is 11 amino acids long. V shed 6 bases and J shed 3 bases, with 6 bases lying between them. Germline CDR1 is SQVTM and CDR2 is ANQGSEA.

This sequence joins TRBV5-1 and TRBJ1-4; D is unresolved. This CDR3 is built from 16 residues. The ends were cut back, 0 bases at V and 1 base at J, with 10 bases in the middle. Germline V CDR1 and CDR2: SGHRS, YFSETQ. The CDR3, as DNA: TGCGCCAGCAGCTTGGCCATCGGGCTAACTAATGAAAAACTGTTTTTT. This encodes CASSLAIGLTNEKLFF.

V gene TRBV27 combines with J gene TRBJ2-7; D is possibly TRBD1 (5 bases). CDR3 size: 12 residues. V gave up 5 bases and J gave up 3 bases, with 8 bases separating them. Germline V gene lookup returns CDR1 MNHEY and CDR2 SMNVEV (reference sequence). In DNA, the CDR3 is TGTGCCAGCAGTCAGGGAAACTACGAGCAGTACTTC. It translates to CASSQGNYEQYF.

This clonotype has ten or more counts. The V gene is TRBV10-3, the J gene TRBJ2-5; D possibly corresponds to TRBD1 (6 bases). CDR1 is ENHRY, CDR2 SYGVKD, per germline. The CDR3 sequence is 13 residues long. Trimming took 5 bases from V and 1 from J, leaving 8 bases between them. CDR3 nucleotide sequence: TGTGCCATCAGTTGGACAGCCCAAGAGACCCAGTACTTC. Its protein is CAISWTAQETQYF.

The chain is built from TRBV20-1 and TRBJ2-7; 8 bases are a match to TRBD1. In germline, CDR1 is DFQATT, CDR2 SNEGSKA (reference sequence). This CDR3 has 16 amino acids. Trimming cost V 1 base and J 0 bases; bases outside gene matches: 8. The CDR3 spells CSARGTLGQGSYEQYF. The CDR3 DNA reads as TGCAGTGCTAGAGGTACCTTAGGACAGGGCTCCTACGAGCAGTACTTC.

The chain joins TRBV6-2 or TRBV6-3 to TRBJ2-1; TRBD1 matches at 7 bases. Germline CDR1 and CDR2: MNHEY and SVGEGT. Unmatched junction bases numbered 11, after V lost 6 bases and J lost 0 bases. This CDR3 has 17 residues. The DNA for the CDR3 is TGTGCCAGCAGCCCACTAAGGACAGGAAGCTCCTACAATGAGCAGTTCTTC. It yields the protein CASSPLRTGSSYNEQFF.

This clonotype has just a few counts. V and J are TRBV6-5 and TRBJ2-1; 8 bases are a match to TRBD1. With V trimmed by 5 bases and J by 7 bases, 10 bases remained unmatched. Germline assignment: CDR1 MNHEY and CDR2 SVGAGI. The CDR3 is made up of 15 amino acids. The CDR3 region is CASSDRDRLGNEQFF. Here the CDR3 DNA reads TGTGCCAGCAGTGACCGGGACAGGTTGGGGAATGAGCAGTTCTTC.

In this sample, this clonotype turned up a few times. The rearrangement links TRBV2 to TRBJ2-1, with 10 bases identical to TRBD2. CDR3 length: 16 residues. The germline gives CDR1 SNHLY, CDR2 FYNNEI. Trimming cost V 0 bases and J 8 bases; bases outside gene matches: 7. CDR3 in amino acids: CASSEAPSGSRDEQFF. CDR3 DNA: TGTGCCAGCAGTGAAGCGCCTAGCGGGAGCCGTGATGAGCAGTTCTTC.

This clonotype occurred many times. The rearrangement joins TRBV29-1 to TRBJ1-1, with D tentatively TRBD1 (5 bases). In germline, CDR1 is SQVTM, CDR2 ANQGSEA. Trimming took off 6 bases at V and 3 bases at J, with 17 bases between the two ends. The CDR3 contains 14 residues. CDR3: CSVQTGGGDTEAFF. For the CDR3, the DNA is TGCAGCGTCCAGACCGGGGGGGGTGACACTGAAGCTTTCTTT.

This clonotype has ten or more counts. V gene TRBV6-4 combines with J gene TRBJ1-6; D not certain. In germline, CDR1 is MRHNA, CDR2 SNTAGT. This CDR3 contains 13 residues. The V and J ends lost 4 bases and 8 bases respectively, with 9 bases between them. Here the CDR3 DNA reads TGTGCCAGCAGTGCGGAAAGAGATTCACCCCTCCACTTT. Residues: CASSAERDSPLHF.

This clonotype was picked up a small number of times. The V gene is TRBV27, the J gene TRBJ2-1; the match to TRBD2 covers 11 bases. This CDR3 region has 15 residues. From germline, CDR1 is MNHEY and CDR2 SMNVEV (reference sequence). Trimming cost V 7 bases and J 5 bases; bases outside gene matches: 7. The CDR3 region is CASTKGTSGNNEQFF. In nucleotides, the CDR3 is TGTGCCAGCACTAAAGGGACTAGCGGAAACAATGAGCAGTTCTTC.

This clonotype has a count of ten or more. The CDR3 loop reads CASSPAMALYSNQPQHF. Here the CDR3 DNA reads TGTGCCAGCAGTCCCGCAATGGCGTTATATAGCAATCAGCCCCAGCATTTT. The chain combines TRBV6-6 with TRBJ1-5; D is unclear. Germline V lookup: CDR1 MNHNY, CDR2 SVGAGI (reference sequence). Trimming took off 5 bases at V and 0 bases at J, with 17 bases between the two ends. The CDR3 spans 17 residues.

This clonotype was picked up a small number of times. CDR3 residues: CASSFGTGETQYF. Here the CDR3 DNA reads TGTGCCAGCAGCTTTGGGACTGGCGAGACCCAGTACTTC. The chain carries TRBV9 and TRBJ2-5, with D perhaps TRBD2 (6 bases). The CDR3 covers 13 residues. Trimming stripped 4 bases from V and 5 bases from J, with 12 bases between. Germline-derived CDR1 and CDR2 are SGDLS and YYNGEE.

V gene TRBV7-6 combines with J gene TRBJ2-2; the D gene is possibly TRBD1 (6 bases). V lost 6 bases and J 6 bases, leaving 17 bases between the germline ends. CDR3 length equals 15 residues. CDR1 SGHVS and CDR2 FNYEAQ come from the germline V gene. The CDR3 region has the DNA TGTGCCAGCAGGATCCGGGACATAGGTCCCGGGGAGCTGTTTTTT. Protein product: CASRIRDIGPGELFF.

There are a few counts of this clonotype. This chain joins TRBV11-3 and TRBJ2-5; 7 bases align to TRBD2. Looked up from germline, CDR1 is SGHNT and CDR2 is YENEEA. The CDR3 sequence is 15 residues long. The junction had 11 bases not matched to a gene; V was cut back by 5 bases and J by 5 bases. CDR3 sequence (DNA): TGTGCCAGCAGCCCGCGGACTAGTATCGGGGAGACCCAGTACTTC. Protein: CASSPRTSIGETQYF. The complete variable domain, with remaining parts taken from reference TRBV11-3 and TRBJ2-5, reads EAGVVQSPRYKIIEKKQPVAFWCNPISGHNTLYWYLQNLGQGPELLIRYENEEAVDDSQLPKDRFSAERLKGVDSTLKIQPAELGDSAVYLCASSPRTSIGETQYFGPGTRLLVL.

This clonotype was seen only a few times. V gene TRBV25-1 combines with J gene TRBJ2-7; 7 nucleotides agree with TRBD1. Germline values: CDR1 MGHDK, CDR2 SYGVNS. The CDR3 is made up of 13 amino acids. Trimming took 4 bases from V and 3 from J; bases not matched to a gene: 3. DNA of the CDR3: TGTGCCAGCAGTGTACAGGGGATCTACGAGCAGTACTTC. Translating gives CASSVQGIYEQYF.

V and J are TRBV7-6 and TRBJ2-1; D may correspond to TRBD1 or TRBD2 (5 bases each). Trimming cost V 5 bases and J 6 bases, with 20 bases left between them. The germline V gene has CDR1 SGHVS and CDR2 FNYEAQ. The length of the CDR3 is 16 residues. The CDR3 sequence: CASSLYVDPGGNEQFF. The CDR3 bases are TGTGCCAGCAGCCTATATGTAGACCCTGGGGGCAATGAGCAGTTCTTC.

The V and J genes are TRBV5-1 and TRBJ2-7, with unresolved D. CDR1 and CDR2 from the germline V gene are SGHRS and YFSETQ. The CDR3 contains 14 residues. The V end lost 0 bases, the J end lost 3 bases, and 10 bases lay between the germline ends. CDR3 loop: CASSLGLQLYEQYF. CDR3 DNA: TGCGCCAGCAGCTTGGGGCTCCAACTCTACGAGCAGTACTTC.

The rearrangement links TRBV3-1 to TRBJ2-7; 8 bases fit TRBD2. CDR1 LGHDT and CDR2 YNNKEL come from the germline V gene (reference sequence). The V segment lost 4 bases and the J segment 6 bases; nucleotides outside the gene matches: 14. The CDR3 loop spans 16 amino acids. CDR3 amino acids: CASSLLGGTSYSEQYF. CDR3 nucleotides: TGTGCCAGCAGCCTCCTAGGAGGGACTAGTTATTCCGAGCAGTACTTC.

The gene calls are TRBV19 and TRBJ2-6; D is possibly TRBD2 (6 bases). CDR3 size: 13 residues. Trimming removed 10 bases from V and 0 bases from J, with 7 bases in between. The germline gives CDR1 LNHDA, CDR2 SQIVND (reference sequence). For the CDR3, the DNA is TGTGCCACCGGGAGCTCTGGGGCCAACGTCCTGACTTTC. Protein sequence: CATGSSGANVLTF.

Points on this clonotype: A read error is likely, as this CDR3 ends without the conserved phenylalanine or tryptophan. The CDR3 is CASSYTSGSPLHS. The DNA for the CDR3 is TGTGCCAGCAGCTATACGAGTGGTTCACCCCTCCACTCT. The chain carries TRBV7-9 and TRBJ1-6; D is unclear. CDR3 size: 13 residues. The V and J ends lost 4 bases and 9 bases respectively, with 10 bases between them. Germline V lookup: CDR1 SEHNR, CDR2 FQNEAQ (reference sequence).

This clonotype was recorded once. The chain recombines TRBV19 with TRBJ2-1; possibly TRBD2 for D (5 bases). Germline V gene data show CDR1 as LNHDA and CDR2 as SQIVND (reference sequence). Trimming removed 3 bases at V and 3 bases at J, with 9 bases between. The CDR3 runs to 14 residues. Here the CDR3 DNA reads TGTGCCAGTAGTATCGGAGGCGACTACAATGAGCAGTTCTTC. This translates into CASSIGGDYNEQFF.

Regarding this clonotype: Being one base from a much bigger clone, this may be a read error. The rearrangement joins TRBV29-1 to TRBJ2-7, with a weak D call TRBD1 (5 bases). This CDR3 is 15 amino acids long. CDR1 is SQVTM, CDR2 ANQGSEA, per germline. The CDR3 spells CSVAQDRFSSYVQYF. Written as DNA, the CDR3 is TGCAGCGTTGCCCAAGACAGATTTAGTTCCTACGTGCAGTACTTC.